Presented here are 32 T cell receptor beta chains from one specimen sequenced in a study of shared clonotypes between healthy human individuals. The protocol was immunoSEQ multiplex PCR, while the TCRdb copy is restricted to in-frame clones and leaves out a portion. The sample lists about 2.4 million clones, roughly 93% occurring once. Sequencing was done on a sample of naive CD4+ T cells from PBMCs. The subset here: CD45RA+ positively selected. These receptors originate from a man between 18 and 35 years old in good health. Some clones in this sample may be carry-over from other donors' samples.

The chain couples TRBV20-1 to TRBJ1-2; the D gene is possibly TRBD1 (5 bases). The CDR3 is 11 amino acids. CDR1 and CDR2 (germline): DFQATT, SNEGSKA (reference sequence). Deletions cut 3 bases from V and 8 bases from J, with 10 bases between. The DNA of the CDR3 is TGCAGTGCTAGTAGGGGAGACGGCTACACCTTC. This gives the protein CSASRGDGYTF.

This chain joins TRBV28 and TRBJ1-1; no clear D. V lost 6 bases and J 5 bases, leaving 10 bases between the germline ends. The length of the CDR3 is 12 residues. Germline-derived CDR1 and CDR2 are MDHEN and SYDVKM. CDR3 DNA sequence: TGTGCCAGCAGCGAAGGTTGGACTGAAGCTTTCTTT. Residues: CASSEGWTEAFF.

The chain combines TRBV28 with TRBJ1-5, with D maybe TRBD1 (5 bases). Per the germline V gene, CDR1 is MDHEN and CDR2 is SYDVKM. The V end was cut by 4 bases, the J end by 6 bases, with 16 bases between. This CDR3 has 15 amino acids. The CDR3 sequence is CASSSAGKAGQPQHF. CDR3 nucleotides: TGTGCCAGCAGTTCAGCAGGGAAGGCGGGTCAGCCCCAGCATTTT.

This chain joins TRBV7-9 and TRBJ2-1; TRBD2 might be the D (6 bases). The germline V gene encodes CDR1 SEHNR and CDR2 FQNEAQ (reference sequence). This CDR3 is 14 amino acids long. The V end was cut by 5 bases, the J end by 4 bases, with 12 bases between. CDR3 in amino acids: CASSTLAGYNEQFF. In nucleotides, the CDR3 is TGTGCCAGCAGCACACTAGCCGGATACAATGAGCAGTTCTTC.

The rearrangement joins TRBV13 to TRBJ2-3; 7 nucleotides agree with TRBD1. This CDR3 comprises 16 residues. Germline-derived CDR1 and CDR2 are PRHDT and FYEKMQ (reference sequence). Trimming at V came to 5 bases and at J to 4 bases, leaving 12 bases not matched to a gene. In nucleotides, the CDR3 is TGTGCCAGCAGCGCCCCACAGGGGAATAGAGCAGATACGCAGTATTTT. Translation gives CASSAPQGNRADTQYF.

This chain connects TRBV7-9 to TRBJ2-7, with D perhaps given as TRBD1 or TRBD2 (5 bases each). This CDR3 has 14 amino acids. Between the trimmed V and J ends, which lost 5 bases and 3 bases, there was a span of 14 bases. Germline CDR1 and CDR2: SEHNR and FQNEAQ (reference sequence). The DNA for the CDR3 is TGTGCCAGCAGCGAATGGGACCGAGACTACGAGCAGTACTTC. Protein: CASSEWDRDYEQYF.

This chain uses TRBV5-1 with TRBJ2-7; tentatively, D is TRBD1 (5 bases). The CDR3 is 12 residues long. V lost 5 bases and J lost 6, with 12 bases in between. CDR1 and CDR2 (germline): SGHRS, YFSETQ. Here the CDR3 reads CASREQVGEQYF. In DNA, the CDR3 is TGCGCCAGCAGGGAACAGGTCGGCGAGCAGTACTTC.

The J gene is TRBJ2-5, the V gene TRBV6-6; 7 bases map to TRBD1. Germline V CDR1 and CDR2: MNHNY, SVGAGI (reference sequence). The V segment lost 10 bases and the J segment 9 bases; nucleotides outside the gene matches: 11. The CDR3 runs to 12 residues. The CDR3 nucleotides are TGTGCCACCCGACAGGGCCTTAGGGCCCAGTACTTC. It is translated as CATRQGLRAQYF.

The rearrangement uses TRBV5-1 and TRBJ2-7, with TRBD2 identical over 7 bases. Germline V gives CDR1 SGHRS, CDR2 YFSETQ. The V gene end was trimmed by 4 bases and the J gene end by 4 bases; junction bases not matched to a gene: 14. The length of the CDR3 is 16 residues. CDR3: CASSRLRASGAYEQYF. CDR3 nucleotides: TGCGCCAGCAGCCGGCTGCGAGCTAGCGGAGCTTACGAGCAGTACTTC.

V gene TRBV10-3 combines with J gene TRBJ1-5; TRBD1 might be the D (5 bases). Between the trimmed V and J ends, which lost 5 bases and 3 bases, there was a span of 11 bases. The CDR3 runs to 14 residues. Germline V gives CDR1 ENHRY, CDR2 SYGVKD. Here the CDR3 DNA reads TGTGCCATCAGTCCCAGACAGTCCAATCAGCCCCAGCATTTT. Amino acid sequence: CAISPRQSNQPQHF.

A remark on this clone: Additional DNA sequences in this sample encode the identical CDR3. The rearrangement joins TRBV5-1 to TRBJ1-3; D ambiguous. V was shortened by 0 bases and J by 3 bases, with 7 bases between the two germline ends. The CDR3 consists of 14 residues. Looked up from germline, CDR1 is SGHRS and CDR2 is YFSETQ. CDR3 region: CASSLVGFGNTIYF. The CDR3 nucleotides read TGCGCCAGCAGCTTGGTAGGATTTGGAAACACCATATATTTT.

CDR3 bases: TGCAGCGTTGGTGGGGATGGGCAGCCCCAGCATTTT. It codes for CSVGGDGQPQHF. The chain uses TRBV29-1 and TRBJ1-5; D gene unclear. Germline V CDR1 and CDR2: SQVTM, ANQGSEA. CDR3 size: 12 residues. V shed 4 bases and J shed 7 bases, with 11 bases lying between them.

There are a few counts of this clone. In the same sample, other DNA sequences code for this CDR3. The rearrangement links TRBV9 to TRBJ2-7; maybe TRBD1 (6 bases). Trimming pared 0 bases from V and 3 bases from J, leaving 10 bases between. The CDR3 has 14 residues. The germline CDR1 and CDR2 sequences are SGDLS and YYNGEE. CDR3 in amino acids: CASSVGGRGYEQYF. The DNA of the CDR3 is TGTGCCAGCAGCGTAGGCGGCAGGGGCTACGAGCAGTACTTC.

This clone appeared once. This chain uses TRBV5-4 with TRBJ2-3, with D perhaps given as TRBD1 or TRBD2 (5 bases each). Germline V gene sequence: CDR1 SGHNT, CDR2 YYREEE (reference sequence). V was trimmed by 0 bases and J by 2 bases, leaving 10 bases between them. This CDR3 spans 15 amino acids. The CDR3 spells CASSLAGTDTDTQYF. In DNA, the CDR3 is TGTGCCAGCAGCTTGGCCGGGACCGACACAGATACGCAGTATTTT.

V and J are TRBV4-1 and TRBJ2-7; D is uncertain. CDR1 and CDR2 (germline): MGHRA, YSYEKL. The CDR3 is made up of 12 amino acids. V shed 1 base and J shed 6 bases, with 7 bases lying between them. The CDR3 bases are TGCGCCAGCAGCCAAGGTCGCGGCGAGCAGTACTTC. It yields the protein CASSQGRGEQYF.

A remark on this clone: Other DNA sequences in the same sample also yield this CDR3. V and J are TRBV6-5 and TRBJ2-2; D ambiguous. The CDR3 is 14 amino acids. Trimming shortened V by 3 bases and J by 3 bases, and 8 bases separated the two germline ends. Germline V CDR1 and CDR2: MNHEY, SVGAGI. CDR3 sequence (DNA): TGTGCCAGCAGTTATCGGCGGTACACCGGGGAGCTGTTTTTT. Amino acids: CASSYRRYTGELFF.

In DNA form, the CDR3 reads TGCGCCAGCAGCCAGGCTTTAAACCGGGACAGAAAACTAGCTAACTATGGCTACACCTTC. It translates to CASSQALNRDRKLANYGYTF. The chain links TRBV4-1 to TRBJ1-2; 7 bases align to TRBD1. The CDR3 extends over 20 amino acids. J lost 0 bases, V lost 3 bases, and 19 bases had no gene match. Looked up from germline, CDR1 is MGHRA and CDR2 is YSYEKL.

This clone has just one count. The rearrangement links TRBV2 to TRBJ1-6; a possible D gene is TRBD1 (6 bases). V dropped 5 bases and J dropped 6 bases, with 14 bases sitting between them. From germline, CDR1 is SNHLY and CDR2 FYNNEI. CDR3 size: 15 residues. CDR3 sequence reads: CASSSRGLGNSPLHF. The CDR3 DNA follows: TGTGCCAGCAGTAGCCGGGGGCTTGGTAATTCACCCCTCCACTTT.

The chain uses TRBV4-3 and TRBJ1-5; D call uncertain. V gave up 6 bases and J gave up 4 bases, with 10 bases separating them. CDR1 and CDR2 (germline): LGHNA, YSLEER. The CDR3 runs to 13 residues. As DNA, the CDR3 is TGCGCCAGCAGTCCCTCCAGGAATCAGCCCCAGCATTTT. Amino acids: CASSPSRNQPQHF.

This chain links TRBV11-2 with TRBJ2-5; D tentatively fits TRBD1 or TRBD2 (5 bases each). Germline CDR1 and CDR2: SGHAT and FQNNGV. This CDR3 has 15 residues. Between the trimmed V and J ends, which lost 5 bases and 1 base, there was a span of 14 bases. In DNA, the CDR3 is TGTGCCAGCAGCCGGGACCCTAGGGCCCAAGAGACCCAGTACTTC. Its translation is CASSRDPRAQETQYF.

V is TRBV7-2 and J is TRBJ1-2, with D maybe TRBD1 (6 bases). Trimming stripped 2 bases from V and 8 bases from J, with 15 bases between. The CDR3 loop spans 14 amino acids. Germline V CDR1 and CDR2: SGHTA, FQGNSA. CDR3 residues: CASSLSGARSGYTF. CDR3 nucleotide sequence: TGTGCCAGCAGCTTATCGGGGGCGCGAAGCGGCTACACCTTC.

The V and J genes are TRBV5-1 and TRBJ2-7; TRBD1 might be the D (5 bases). V was cut by 4 bases and J by 3 bases, with 11 bases left in between. The CDR3 spans 13 residues. CDR1 is SGHRS and CDR2 is YFSETQ in the germline V gene. CDR3 region: CASSATGNYEQYF. The CDR3 bases are TGCGCCAGCAGCGCTACAGGAAACTACGAGCAGTACTTC.

This rearrangement joins TRBV14 to TRBJ2-7; 7 positions agree with TRBD2. Per the germline V gene, CDR1 is SGHDN and CDR2 is FVKESK. This CDR3 comprises 16 residues. J lost 0 bases, V lost 2 bases, and 7 bases had no gene match. The CDR3 coding sequence is TGTGCCAGCAGCCAATCGGGCGGGACTACCTCCTACGAGCAGTACTTC. This codes for CASSQSGGTTSYEQYF.

The J gene is TRBJ1-1, the V gene TRBV28, with 7 bases lining up with TRBD1. From germline, CDR1 is MDHEN and CDR2 SYDVKM. CDR3 length equals 15 residues. V dropped 2 bases and J dropped 4; count of bases not matched to a gene: 7. The CDR3: CASSLVRGLSTEAFF. CDR3 in DNA: TGTGCCAGCAGTTTAGTAAGGGGGCTGAGCACTGAAGCTTTCTTT. Looking up the rest from reference TRBV28 and TRBJ1-1 gives the full variable domain: DVKVTQSSRYLVKRTGEKVFLECVQDMDHENMFWYRQDPGLGLRLIYFSYDVKMKEKGDIPEGYSVSREKKERFSLILESASTNQTSMYLCASSLVRGLSTEAFFGQGTRLTVV.

The chain employs TRBV5-1 and TRBJ2-1, with 11 nucleotides matching TRBD2. The CDR3 extends over 15 amino acids. Trimming at V came to 4 bases and at J to 7 bases, leaving 7 bases not matched to a gene. Germline V gives CDR1 SGHRS, CDR2 YFSETQ. The CDR3: CASSQTSGISNEQFF. The CDR3 DNA sequence: TGCGCCAGCAGCCAGACTAGCGGGATAAGTAATGAGCAGTTCTTC.

The genes are TRBV9 and TRBJ1-1, with D unresolved. V shed 0 bases and J shed 5 bases, with 11 bases lying between them. CDR1 is SGDLS and CDR2 is YYNGEE in the germline V gene. This CDR3 region has 14 residues. The CDR3 DNA follows: TGTGCCAGCAGCGTAGAACCATCTCTGACTGAAGCTTTCTTT. Protein sequence: CASSVEPSLTEAFF.

This sequence joins TRBV9 and TRBJ2-4; the match to TRBD1 covers 9 bases. CDR1 and CDR2 from the germline V gene are SGDLS and YYNGEE. The CDR3 loop spans 18 amino acids. V shed 3 bases, J shed 0 bases, and the junction held 10 bases outside the gene matches. The CDR3: CASSAFGTGNIAKNIQYF. The CDR3 nucleotides read TGTGCCAGCAGCGCATTCGGGACAGGGAATATAGCCAAAAACATTCAGTACTTC.

The J gene is TRBJ2-5, the V gene TRBV29-1; D possibly corresponds to TRBD1 (5 bases). Germline CDR1 reads SQVTM; CDR2 reads ANQGSEA. V was pared by 4 bases and J by 1 base, with 16 bases between. This CDR3 spans 15 amino acids. For the CDR3, the DNA is TGCAGCGTTGGGGGCAAGGCAGGGTTCCAAGAGACCCAGTACTTC. Its translation: CSVGGKAGFQETQYF.

The genes are TRBV7-9 and TRBJ2-7, with 9 bases identical to TRBD2. The CDR3 runs to 14 residues. V was clipped by 3 bases and J by 2 bases; unmatched bases: 2. CDR1 SEHNR and CDR2 FQNEAQ come from the germline V gene (reference sequence). The CDR3 DNA follows: TGTGCCAGCAGCTTTAGCGGGGGCCCCTACGAGCAGTACTTC. Translating gives CASSFSGGPYEQYF.

J is TRBJ1-2 and V is TRBV12-5, with D maybe TRBD1 (5 bases). V was shortened by 3 bases and J by 2 bases, with 22 bases between the two germline ends. The CDR3 covers 18 residues. In germline, CDR1 is LGHNT, CDR2 FRNRAP. CDR3 region: CASGLGFYEWGPNYGYTF. In DNA, the CDR3 is TGTGCTAGTGGTTTAGGTTTTTATGAGTGGGGACCCAACTATGGCTACACCTTC.

Comment on this clone: Additional DNA sequences in this sample encode the identical CDR3. The V gene is TRBV5-1, the J gene TRBJ2-7, with 7 bases aligning to TRBD2. V trimming: 2 bases; J trimming: 4 bases; junction bases outside the gene matches: 9. CDR3 length: 15 residues. In germline, CDR1 is SGHRS, CDR2 YFSETQ. CDR3 nucleotides: TGCGCCAGCAGCTTCCGGGGCGGGAGCTCTTACGAGCAGTACTTC. Translation: CASSFRGGSSYEQYF.

This rearrangement joins TRBV13 to TRBJ2-3, with unresolved D. Per the germline V gene, CDR1 is PRHDT and CDR2 is FYEKMQ (reference sequence). This CDR3 comprises 12 residues. With 5 bases removed from V and 6 bases from J, the gap between germline ends came to 9 bases. CDR3 residues: CASSQDGDTQYF. In DNA form, the CDR3 reads TGTGCCAGCAGCCAAGATGGGGATACGCAGTATTTT.